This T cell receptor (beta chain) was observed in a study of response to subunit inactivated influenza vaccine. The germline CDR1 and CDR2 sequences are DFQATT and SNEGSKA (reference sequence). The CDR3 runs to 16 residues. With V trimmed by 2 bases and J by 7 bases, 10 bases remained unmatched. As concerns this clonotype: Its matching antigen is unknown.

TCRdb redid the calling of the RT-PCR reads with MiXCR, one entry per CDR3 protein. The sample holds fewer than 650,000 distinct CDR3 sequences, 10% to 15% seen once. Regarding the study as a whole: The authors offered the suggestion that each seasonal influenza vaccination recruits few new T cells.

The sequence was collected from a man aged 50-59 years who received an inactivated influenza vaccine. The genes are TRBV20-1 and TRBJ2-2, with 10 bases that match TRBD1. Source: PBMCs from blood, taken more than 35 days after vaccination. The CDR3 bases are TGCAGTGCTAGACCTTCCGGGACAGGGGCAATCGGGGAGCTGTTTTTT. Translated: CSARPSGTGAIGELFF.